This TCR beta chain stems from a study of CXCR3-negative and CXCR3-positive naive CD8 T cells. The study's findings and limits: TRB CDR3 hydrophobicity was greater in CXCR3-positive naive cells than in CXCR3-negative naive cells.

In regard to this clonotype: The antigen remains undetermined.

CDR1 and CDR2 from the germline V gene are MNHNS and SASEGT. The CDR3 length is 15 residues. TRB cDNA was prepared as libraries by UMI-labeled 5' RACE. Using the 5' RACE reads, TCRdb records one entry per CDR3 protein without DNA. This repertoire includes 90,000 to 100,000 distinct CDR3 sequences. This sequence originates from a human donor in good health. Some clones in this sample may be carry-over from other donors' samples. Specimen: naive CXCR3+ CD8+ T cells from blood. Subset noted: CD45RO-CCR7+CD27+CD95- naive CD8+ T cells expressing CXCR3 (TNR3+). This chain connects TRBV6-1 to TRBJ1-1. CDR3 sequence: CASSEEMGPNTEAFF.